These T cell receptor beta chains were read from a single sample in a study of cytomegalovirus exposure and HLA in healthy donors. Libraries were prepared by immunoSEQ multiplex PCR; TCRdb keeps only in-frame clonotypes and omits some of them. This table holds approximately 93,000 clones. Sequencing used PBMCs. These receptors all come from a woman aged 25-40 years in good health and CMV-seronegative. The conserved cysteine and the conserved F or W are not part of the CDR3 here. The D gene is left open where the match is weak.

CDR3 protein: ASGGRKLPYEQY
V gene: TRBV28
D gene: -

CDR3 protein: ASSSGRTGGKGNGYT
V gene: TRBV5-6
D gene: TRBD1

CDR3 protein: ASRDPTGLGNTIY
V gene: TRBV6-5
D gene: TRBD1

CDR3 protein: ASSSAGGVGGYT
V gene: TRBV5-1
D gene: -

CDR3 protein: ASSRPGQADYGYT
V gene: TRBV5-6
D gene: TRBD1

CDR3 protein: ASREGDQPQH
V gene: TRBV4-2
D gene: -

CDR3 protein: ASSYRDRANEKLF
V gene: TRBV7-9
D gene: TRBD1

CDR3 protein: ASSLGQGGQPQH
V gene: TRBV28
D gene: -

CDR3 protein: ASRVIGTRDTQY
V gene: TRBV2
D gene: TRBD2

CDR3 protein: ASSLARQETQY
V gene: TRBV7-9
D gene: -

CDR3 protein: ASSFGGTYTQY
V gene: TRBV27
D gene: -

CDR3 protein: ASSSPDRGAF
V gene: TRBV28
D gene: -

CDR3 protein: ASRSTGPYTEAF
V gene: TRBV28
D gene: -

CDR3 protein: ASSPYSDTSNQPQH
V gene: TRBV27
D gene: -

CDR3 protein: SVGQRGYEQY
V gene: TRBV29-1
D gene: -

CDR3 protein: ASSPGGDTEAF
V gene: TRBV5-6
D gene: -

CDR3 protein: ASRGSKGNTDTQY
V gene: TRBV7-9
D gene: -

CDR3 protein: ASTDSYNEQF
V gene: TRBV28
D gene: -

CDR3 protein: AWSPQISNQPQH
V gene: TRBV30
D gene: -

CDR3 protein: ASSLGRGDTQY
V gene: TRBV7-2
D gene: -

CDR3 protein: ASSPPTGDYNSPLH
V gene: TRBV18
D gene: TRBD1

CDR3 protein: ASSEDRQTQY
V gene: TRBV7-9
D gene: TRBD1

CDR3 protein: ASSSDREETQY
V gene: TRBV11-3
D gene: -

CDR3 protein: ASSHLRQGPTQY
V gene: TRBV7-9
D gene: TRBD1